These 21 T cell receptor beta chains came from one sample sequenced in a study of PD-L1 blockade in urothelial cancer (dated by TCRdb to between 2016 and 2019). Libraries were constructed by the immunoSEQ multiplex PCR assay. In TCRdb, the immuneACCESS table is reduced to in-frame sequences with V and J assigned. These tables do not hold every clone; where another copy was compared, an unresolved V gene accounts for under half, and the others remain unexplained. The sample table records around 32,000 clones; about 89% of these occur just once. The top ten hold more than 3% of the sample. The sequenced sample was PBMCs, obtained around atezolizumab (anti-PD-L1) treatment. The receptors were sampled from a man aged 50 to 60 with urothelial cancer.

The chain couples TRBV7-2 to TRBJ2-2; 9 bases are a match to TRBD1. The trim removed 6 bases at V and 0 bases at J, leaving 5 bases unmatched. There are 16 residues in the CDR3. CDR1 and CDR2 (germline): SGHTA, FQGNSA. The CDR3 DNA reads as TGTGCCAGCAGTTCCCGGGACAGGGCGAACACCGGGGAGCTGTTTTTT. Protein sequence: CASSSRDRANTGELFF.

This clone was seen only a few times. This chain connects TRBV5-1 to TRBJ1-2, with 9 bases matching TRBD1. The CDR3 extends over 14 amino acids. Per germline, CDR1 SGHRS and CDR2 YFSETQ. J was trimmed by 2 bases and V by 6 bases; bases with no gene match: 5. The CDR3 DNA is TGCGCCAGCACCGGGACAGGGATGAACTATGGCTACACCTTC. This encodes CASTGTGMNYGYTF.

The CDR3 DNA reads as TGTGCCATCAGTGAGGTCCTAGCGGGAGAGCAGTTCTTC. Encoded protein: CAISEVLAGEQFF. The V and J genes are TRBV10-3 and TRBJ2-1; 9 positions match TRBD2. The CDR3 has 13 amino acids. Unmatched junction bases numbered 3, after V lost 2 bases and J lost 10 bases. Germline CDR1 and CDR2: ENHRY and SYGVKD.

With regard to this clone: This sample includes further DNA sequences coding for the same CDR3. The chain joins TRBV4-2 to TRBJ2-1, with 11 bases aligning to TRBD1. The germline CDR1 and CDR2 sequences are LGHNA and YNFKEQ. With 4 bases clipped from V and 5 bases from J, the junction kept 4 bases outside the gene matches. The CDR3 sequence is 15 residues long. CDR3 sequence (DNA): TGTGCCAGCAGCCGGGGACAGGGGGATCACAATGAGCAGTTCTTC. The encoded protein is CASSRGQGDHNEQFF.

In this sample, this clone turned up once. The identical CDR3 is also encoded by other nucleotide sequences in the sample. The chain carries TRBV5-4 and TRBJ2-6; 9 bases map to TRBD1. The CDR3 length is 17 residues. From germline, CDR1 is SGHNT and CDR2 YYREEE (reference sequence). The ends lost 3 bases at V and 2 bases at J; junction bases unmatched: 6. CDR3 bases: TGTGCCAGCAGCTCGCCGGGACAGGGACCTGGGGCCAACGTCCTGACTTTC. It codes for CASSSPGQGPGANVLTF. Combining the CDR3 with reference TRBV5-4 and TRBJ2-6 gives the whole variable domain ETGVTQSPTHLIKTRGQQVTLRCSSQSGHNTVSWYQQALGQGPQFIFQYYREEENGRGNFPPRFSGLQFPNYSSELNVNALELDDSALYLCASSSPGQGPGANVLTFGAGSRLTVL.

In its sample, this clone is medium-sized (0.01 to 0.1%). CDR3 region: CASVQGRTGNTIYF. CDR3 nucleotide sequence: TGTGCCAGCGTACAGGGTAGGACTGGAAACACCATATATTTT. The chain couples TRBV2 to TRBJ1-3; D might be TRBD1 (6 bases). Germline CDR1 is SNHLY and CDR2 is FYNNEI. This CDR3 comprises 14 residues. V was shortened by 8 bases and J by 2 bases, with 13 bases between the two germline ends.

The rearrangement links TRBV11-2 to TRBJ2-7; tentatively, D is TRBD2 (5 bases). From germline, CDR1 is SGHAT and CDR2 FQNNGV. The CDR3 sequence is 16 residues long. V was trimmed by 5 bases and J by 2 bases, leaving 19 bases between them. Here the CDR3 reads CASSTIRPLEAYEQYF. The CDR3, as DNA: TGTGCCAGCAGCACTATTCGTCCCCTGGAGGCCTACGAGCAGTACTTC. Using reference TRBV11-2 and TRBJ2-7 for the parts outside the CDR3, the full variable domain is EAGVAQSPRYKIIEKRQSVAFWCNPISGHATLYWYQQILGQGPKLLIQFQNNGVVDDSQLPKDRFSAERLKGVDSTLKIQPAKLEDSAVYLCASSTIRPLEAYEQYFGPGTRLTVT.

This clone is a singleton in its sample. The chain employs TRBV19 and TRBJ2-5; 7 positions agree with TRBD1. Trimming removed 8 bases from V and 3 bases from J; junction bases left unmatched: 18. CDR1 is LNHDA, CDR2 SQIVND, per germline (reference sequence). This CDR3 has 17 amino acids. CDR3 loop: CASGRFSGQHTKETQYF. For the CDR3, the DNA is TGTGCCAGTGGAAGATTCTCGGGACAGCACACCAAAGAGACCCAGTACTTC.

This clone was seen only once. This chain's CDR3 is CASSLAGGTFQPQHF. The CDR3, as DNA: TGCGCCAGCAGCTTGGCCGGGGGGACTTTTCAGCCCCAGCATTTT. The V and J genes are TRBV5-1 and TRBJ1-5; a weak D match, TRBD1 (5 bases). V was shortened by 0 bases and J by 6 bases, with 13 bases between the two germline ends. This CDR3 region has 15 residues. Germline V gene sequence: CDR1 SGHRS, CDR2 YFSETQ.

V usage is TRBV10-1 and J usage is TRBJ2-1; 12 bases line up with TRBD2. Losses at the gene ends were 0 bases for V and 1 base for J; bases not matched to a gene: 10. The CDR3 sequence is 20 residues long. From germline, CDR1 is WNHNN and CDR2 SYGVQD (reference sequence). This CDR3 is CASSESTLAGGPGSYNEQFF. The DNA for the CDR3 is TGCGCCAGCAGTGAGTCGACTCTAGCGGGAGGGCCTGGATCCTACAATGAGCAGTTCTTC.

This chain uses TRBV12-5 with TRBJ1-1; 7 bases are a match to TRBD1. Trimming took 7 bases from V and 3 from J; bases not matched to a gene: 8. Germline lookup yields CDR1 LGHNT and CDR2 FRNRAP. The CDR3 totals 14 residues. The chain's CDR3 is CASDEGARDTEAFF. CDR3 sequence (DNA): TGTGCTAGTGACGAGGGGGCGCGTGACACTGAAGCTTTCTTT.

The chain uses TRBV7-9 and TRBJ1-2; no reliable D call. Trimming took off 5 bases at V and 5 bases at J, with 9 bases between the two ends. There are 12 residues in the CDR3. Germline CDR1 SEHNR, CDR2 FQNEAQ (reference sequence). The CDR3 DNA follows: TGTGCCAGCAGCATTGACATGTATGGCTACACCTTC. Its translation: CASSIDMYGYTF.

This clone was found once. The gene calls are TRBV4-3 and TRBJ2-7, with 11 bases that match TRBD2. Germline V gene lookup returns CDR1 LGHNA and CDR2 YSLEER. Germline trimming cut 4 bases from V and 1 base from J; bases unmatched to any gene: 6. CDR3 length: 16 amino acids. The CDR3 loop reads CASSLSTSGSSYEQYF. In DNA form, the CDR3 reads TGCGCCAGCAGCCTCTCAACTAGCGGGAGTTCCTACGAGCAGTACTTC.

The chain uses TRBV2 and TRBJ2-3, with D possibly matching TRBD2 (6 bases). This CDR3 has 15 amino acids. The V gene's germline CDR1 is SNHLY and CDR2 FYNNEI. V was shortened by 8 bases and J by 0 bases, with 15 bases between the two germline ends. The CDR3 DNA reads as TGTGCCAGCTGGGGACTGGTATCTAGCACAGATACGCAGTATTTT. Translating gives CASWGLVSSTDTQYF.

The V gene is TRBV4-1, the J gene TRBJ1-5; 7 bases are shared with TRBD1. V trimming: 4 bases; J trimming: 0 bases; junction bases outside the gene matches: 3. CDR3 length: 15 amino acids. Germline V gene lookup returns CDR1 MGHRA and CDR2 YSYEKL. The CDR3 sequence: CASSPTGNSNQPQHF. CDR3 nucleotide sequence: TGCGCCAGCAGCCCGACAGGGAATAGCAATCAGCCCCAGCATTTT.

V is TRBV6-4 and J is TRBJ2-1, with 9 bases fitting TRBD1. Trimming removed 5 bases from V and 5 bases from J; junction bases left unmatched: 10. Germline-derived CDR1 and CDR2 are MRHNA and SNTAGT. The CDR3 has 16 residues. The CDR3 DNA sequence: TGTGCCAGCAGTCAACTTGGGGGGACAGGGAACAATGAGCAGTTCTTC. Translating gives CASSQLGGTGNNEQFF.

J is TRBJ1-1 and V is TRBV19, with D unresolved. V was trimmed by 5 bases and J by 2 bases, leaving 12 bases between them. This CDR3 comprises 14 residues. Germline V CDR1 and CDR2: LNHDA, SQIVND (reference sequence). CDR3 coding DNA: TGTGCCAGTAGTGGGAGGGTGATCAACACTGAAGCTTTCTTT. Its translation is CASSGRVINTEAFF.

This clone was found a few times. This chain uses TRBV6-5 with TRBJ1-1; 8 bases agree with TRBD1. V was clipped by 8 bases and J by 2 bases; unmatched bases: 7. Germline values: CDR1 MNHEY, CDR2 SVGAGI. CDR3 length equals 14 residues. The CDR3 protein is CASGNRGSNTEAFF. The CDR3 nucleotides are TGTGCCAGCGGCAACAGGGGGTCTAACACTGAAGCTTTCTTT.

This chain connects TRBV5-4 to TRBJ1-1; 8 bases fit TRBD1. From germline, CDR1 is SGHNT and CDR2 YYREEE (reference sequence). J was trimmed by 4 bases and V by 2 bases; bases with no gene match: 7. There are 15 residues in the CDR3. CDR3 sequence reads: CASSLGQGGATEAFF. The DNA for the CDR3 is TGTGCCAGCAGCTTAGGACAGGGAGGTGCCACTGAAGCTTTCTTT.

The chain combines TRBV10-2 with TRBJ2-7; 9 positions agree with TRBD2. The V segment lost 5 bases and the J segment 5 bases; nucleotides outside the gene matches: 1. Germline lookup yields CDR1 WSHSY and CDR2 SAAADI. The CDR3 contains 12 residues. For the CDR3, the DNA is TGCGCCAGCAGTCGGACTAGCGACGAGCAGTACTTC. Residues: CASSRTSDEQYF.

This chain connects TRBV19 to TRBJ1-5, with D unresolved. CDR1 LNHDA and CDR2 SQIVND come from the germline V gene (reference sequence). V lost 0 bases, J lost 16 bases, and 13 bases lay in between. CDR3 size: 12 residues. CDR3 nucleotides: TGTGCCAGTAGTATAGATCGCCGGGAAGCTCATTTT. It translates to CASSIDRREAHF. Complete variable domain (other parts from reference TRBV19 and TRBJ1-5): DGGITQSPKYLFRKEGQNVTLSCEQNLNHDAMYWYRQDPGQGLRLIYYSQIVNDFQKGDIAEGYSVSREKKESFPLTVTSAQKNPTAFYLCASSIDRREAHFGDGTRLSIL.